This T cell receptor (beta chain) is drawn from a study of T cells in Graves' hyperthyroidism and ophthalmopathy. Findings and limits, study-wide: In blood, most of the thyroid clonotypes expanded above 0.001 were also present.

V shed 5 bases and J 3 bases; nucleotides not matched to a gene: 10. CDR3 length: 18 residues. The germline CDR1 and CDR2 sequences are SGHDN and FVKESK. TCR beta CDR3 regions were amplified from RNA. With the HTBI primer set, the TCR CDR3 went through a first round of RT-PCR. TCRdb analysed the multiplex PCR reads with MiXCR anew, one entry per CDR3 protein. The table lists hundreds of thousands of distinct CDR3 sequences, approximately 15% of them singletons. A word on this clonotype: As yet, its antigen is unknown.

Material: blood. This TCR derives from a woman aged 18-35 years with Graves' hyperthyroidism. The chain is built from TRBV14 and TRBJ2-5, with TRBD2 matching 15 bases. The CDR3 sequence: CASSSNFGTSGRKETQYF. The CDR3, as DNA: TGTGCCAGCAGCTCAAATTTCGGGACTAGCGGGAGGAAAGAGACCCAGTACTTC. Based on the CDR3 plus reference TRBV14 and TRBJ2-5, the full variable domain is EAGVTQFPSHSVIEKGQTVTLRCDPISGHDNLYWYRRVMGKEIKFLLHFVKESKQDESGMPNNRFLAERTGGTYSTLKVQPAELEDSGVYFCASSSNFGTSGRKETQYFGPGTRLLVL.